Only a few counts were recorded for the clone carrying this T cell receptor beta chain. The antigen remains unidentified. Libraries were prepared by immunoSEQ multiplex PCR; TCRdb keeps only in-frame clonotypes and omits some of them. Counted here are roughly 100,000 clones, roughly nine tenths occurring once; the ten biggest clones make up around 20%. These data come from a study of PD-1 blockade in classical Hodgkin lymphoma. Study in general: Patients had nivolumab dosed at 3 mg/kg, delivered intravenously every 2 weeks. Study outcomes and limitations: Patients who responded completely had about the same baseline diversity as newly diagnosed patients.

The CDR3 extends over 14 amino acids. V lost 3 bases, J lost 4 bases, and 3 bases stayed unmatched. From germline, CDR1 is ENHRY and CDR2 SYGVKD. Noted time point: cycle 4 day 1 (C4D1), after five to seven weeks of nivolumab. Each patient's relapse followed autologous stem cell transplantation, and brentuximab vedotin exposure varied. Each best response was a complete response, a partial response or progressive disease. V usage is TRBV10-3 and J usage is TRBJ1-1; 9 bases align to TRBD1. The TCR was taken from a human donor with classical Hodgkin lymphoma. The sequencing here drew on peripheral blood mononuclear cells (PBMCs), taken before the fourth cycle of nivolumab. The DNA of the CDR3 is TGTGCCATCAGTGAAGGGACAGGGCGCACTGAAGCTTTCTTT. Translating gives CAISEGTGRTEAFF.